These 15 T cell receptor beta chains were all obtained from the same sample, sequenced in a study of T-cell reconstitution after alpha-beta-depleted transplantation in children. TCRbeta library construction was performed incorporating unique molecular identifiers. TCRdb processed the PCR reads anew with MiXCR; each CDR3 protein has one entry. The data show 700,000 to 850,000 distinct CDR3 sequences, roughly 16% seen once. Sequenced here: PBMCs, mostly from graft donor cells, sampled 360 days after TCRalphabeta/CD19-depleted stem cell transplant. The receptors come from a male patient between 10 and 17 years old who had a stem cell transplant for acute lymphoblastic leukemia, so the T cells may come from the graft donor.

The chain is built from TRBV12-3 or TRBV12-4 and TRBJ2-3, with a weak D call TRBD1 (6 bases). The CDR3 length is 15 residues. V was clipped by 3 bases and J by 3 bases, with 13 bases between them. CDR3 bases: TGTGCCAGCAGTTTTGGTGGGGGCCGTACAGATACGCAGTATTTT. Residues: CASSFGGGRTDTQYF.

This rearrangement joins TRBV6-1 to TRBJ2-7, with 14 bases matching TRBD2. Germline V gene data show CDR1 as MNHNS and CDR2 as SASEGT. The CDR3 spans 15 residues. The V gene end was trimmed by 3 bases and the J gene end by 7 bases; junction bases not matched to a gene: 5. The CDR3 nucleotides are TGTGCCAGCAGTGAGACTAGCGGGAGGGCTCGGGAGCAGTACTTC. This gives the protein CASSETSGRAREQYF.

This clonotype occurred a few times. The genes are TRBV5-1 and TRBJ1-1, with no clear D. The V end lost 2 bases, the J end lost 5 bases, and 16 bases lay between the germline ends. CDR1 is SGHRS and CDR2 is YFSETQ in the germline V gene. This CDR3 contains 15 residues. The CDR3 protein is CASSLPGSARTEAFF. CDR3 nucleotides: TGCGCCAGCAGCTTACCTGGCTCTGCGAGGACTGAAGCTTTCTTT. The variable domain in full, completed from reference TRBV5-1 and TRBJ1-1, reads KAGVTQTPRYLIKTRGQQVTLSCSPISGHRSVSWYQQTPGQGLQFLFEYFSETQRNKGNFPGRFSGRQFSNSRSEMNVSTLELGDSALYLCASSLPGSARTEAFFGQGTRLTVV.

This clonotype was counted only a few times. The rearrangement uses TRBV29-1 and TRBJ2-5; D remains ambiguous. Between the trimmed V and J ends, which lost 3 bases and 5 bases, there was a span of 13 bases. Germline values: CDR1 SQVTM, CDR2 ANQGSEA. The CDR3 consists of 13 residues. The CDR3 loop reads CSVDRPSFETQYF. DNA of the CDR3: TGCAGCGTTGACAGACCGAGTTTCGAGACCCAGTACTTC.

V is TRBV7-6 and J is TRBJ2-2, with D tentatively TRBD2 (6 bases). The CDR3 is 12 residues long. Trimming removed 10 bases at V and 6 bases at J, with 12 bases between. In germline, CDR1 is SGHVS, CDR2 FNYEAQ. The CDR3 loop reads CATGGLAGELFF. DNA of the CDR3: TGTGCCACCGGGGGACTCGCCGGGGAGCTGTTTTTT.

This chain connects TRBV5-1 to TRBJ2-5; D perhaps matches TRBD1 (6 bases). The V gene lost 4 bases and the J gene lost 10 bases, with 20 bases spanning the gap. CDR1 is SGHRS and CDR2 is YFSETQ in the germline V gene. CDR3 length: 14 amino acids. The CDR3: CASSRTGQFPVQYF. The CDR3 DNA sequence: TGCGCCAGCAGCCGGACGGGACAATTCCCCGTCCAGTACTTC.

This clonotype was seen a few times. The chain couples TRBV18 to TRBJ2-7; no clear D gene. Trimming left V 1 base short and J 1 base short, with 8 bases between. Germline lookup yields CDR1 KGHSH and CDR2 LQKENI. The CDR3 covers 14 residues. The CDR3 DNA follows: TGTGCCAGCTCACCACTGACGGATTCCTACGAGCAGTACTTC. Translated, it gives CASSPLTDSYEQYF.

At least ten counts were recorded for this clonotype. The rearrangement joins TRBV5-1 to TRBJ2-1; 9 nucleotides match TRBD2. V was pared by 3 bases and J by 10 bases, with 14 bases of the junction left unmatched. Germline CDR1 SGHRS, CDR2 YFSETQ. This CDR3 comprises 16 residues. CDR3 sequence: CASSSAGGSLRGEQFF. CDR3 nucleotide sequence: TGCGCCAGCAGCTCCGCGGGAGGGTCCCTGAGGGGGGAGCAGTTCTTC. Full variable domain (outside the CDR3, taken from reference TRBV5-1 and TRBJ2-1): KAGVTQTPRYLIKTRGQQVTLSCSPISGHRSVSWYQQTPGQGLQFLFEYFSETQRNKGNFPGRFSGRQFSNSRSEMNVSTLELGDSALYLCASSSAGGSLRGEQFFGPGTRLTVL.

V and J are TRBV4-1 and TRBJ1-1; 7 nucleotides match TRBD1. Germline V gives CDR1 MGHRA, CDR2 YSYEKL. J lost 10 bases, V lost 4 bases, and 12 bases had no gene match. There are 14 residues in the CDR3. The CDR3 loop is CASSLPGQRLPAFF. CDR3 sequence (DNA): TGCGCCAGCAGCCTACCGGGACAGCGGCTCCCAGCTTTCTTT.

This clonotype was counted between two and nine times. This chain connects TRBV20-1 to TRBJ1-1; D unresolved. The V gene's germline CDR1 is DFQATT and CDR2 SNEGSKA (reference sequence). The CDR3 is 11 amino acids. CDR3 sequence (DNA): TGCAGAGCCGGGTTTAACACTGAAGCTTTCTTT. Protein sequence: CRAGFNTEAFF.

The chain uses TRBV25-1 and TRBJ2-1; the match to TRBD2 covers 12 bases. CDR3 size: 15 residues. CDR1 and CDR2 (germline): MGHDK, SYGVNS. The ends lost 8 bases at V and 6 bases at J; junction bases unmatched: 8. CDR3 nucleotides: TGTGCCAGCGCCCCCGGGACTAGCGGGTTCAATGAGCAGTTCTTC. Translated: CASAPGTSGFNEQFF.

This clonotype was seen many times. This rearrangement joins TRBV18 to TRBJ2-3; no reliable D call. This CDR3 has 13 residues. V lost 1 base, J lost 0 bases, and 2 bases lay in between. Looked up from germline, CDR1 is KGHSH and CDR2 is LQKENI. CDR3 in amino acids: CASSPLSTDTQYF. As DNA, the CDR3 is TGTGCCAGCTCACCACTTAGCACAGATACGCAGTATTTT.

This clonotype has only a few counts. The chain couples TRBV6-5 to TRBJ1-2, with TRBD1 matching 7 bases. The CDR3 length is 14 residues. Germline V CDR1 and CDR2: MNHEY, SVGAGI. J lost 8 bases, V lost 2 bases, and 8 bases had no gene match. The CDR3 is CASSYGAGGKGYTF. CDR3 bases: TGTGCCAGCAGTTACGGCGCAGGGGGAAAGGGCTACACCTTC.

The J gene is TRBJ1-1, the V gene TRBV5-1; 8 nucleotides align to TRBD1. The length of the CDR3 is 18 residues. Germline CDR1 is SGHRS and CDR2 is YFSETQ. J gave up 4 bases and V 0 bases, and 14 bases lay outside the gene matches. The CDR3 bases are TGCGCCAGCAGCTTGGTTCTGTCGGTCAGGGGGCGCAGCACTGAAGCTTTCTTT. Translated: CASSLVLSVRGRSTEAFF.

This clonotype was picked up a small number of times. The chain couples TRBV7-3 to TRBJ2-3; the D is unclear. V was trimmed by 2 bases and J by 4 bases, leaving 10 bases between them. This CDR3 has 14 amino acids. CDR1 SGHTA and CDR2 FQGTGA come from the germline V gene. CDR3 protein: CASSLRAAPDTQYF. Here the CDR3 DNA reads TGTGCCAGCAGCTTACGGGCCGCCCCAGATACGCAGTATTTT. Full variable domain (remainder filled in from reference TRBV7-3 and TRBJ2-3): GAGVSQTPSNKVTEKGKYVELRCDPISGHTALYWYRQSLGQGPEFLIYFQGTGAADDSGLPNDRFFAVRPEGSVSTLKIQRTERGDSAVYLCASSLRAAPDTQYFGPGTRLTVL.